What follows is one T cell receptor (beta chain) and its context. Its antigen remains unidentified. From germline, CDR1 is MNHEY and CDR2 SVGAGI. CDR3 length: 15 residues. Unique molecular identifiers were carried by the TCR beta cDNA libraries. T cells numbering about 0.85 to 11 million gave rise to around 500,000 cDNA molecules. TCRdb reanalysed the PCR reads using MiXCR and keeps one entry per CDR3 protein. The table includes roughly 670,000 distinct CDR3 sequences, 59% detected once. The data belong to a study of post-analysis software for immune sequencing data. Study in general: Included courses were relapsing-remitting and secondary progressive multiple sclerosis; progressive-relapsing multiple sclerosis was also included. Study observations and caveats: Patients carried roughly 5 TRBV segments more frequently than controls did, and TRBV5-6, TRBV5-1 and TRBV20-1 were among them. The study found significantly lower normalized Chao1 diversity in multiple sclerosis patients than in controls.

The source material was blood. This receptor was obtained from a girl aged 2 to 9 with multiple sclerosis. This chain connects TRBV6-5 to TRBJ2-5; D might be TRBD1 (6 bases). The J call could be wrong; TRBJ2-7 is a better fit for the DNA end. The CDR3 loop is CASSGPGHRTCEQYF. CDR3 bases: TGTGCCAGCAGCGGTCCGGGACATCGAACCTGCGAGCAGTACTTC.